These 17 T cell receptor beta chains originate from one sample sequenced in a study of Ad26.COV2.S vaccination and SARS-CoV-2 variants. Treatment indicated: approximately 18 received Ad26.COV2.S at low or high dose, single or two shots; about five received placebo; per-sample allocation not given. On day 63 after the first injection, vaccine and placebo recipients gave samples. Data came from immunoSEQ multiplex PCR; TCRdb stores just in-frame clones and leaves some out. The sample lists some 350,000 clones, under 90% occurring once. Material: peripheral blood, obtained in a trial of Ad26.COV2.S vaccine versus placebo. Receptor source: a person between 18 and 65 years old who received the Ad26.COV2.S COVID-19 vaccine or a placebo.

V is TRBV7-2 and J is TRBJ2-2; D is uncertain. The CDR3 consists of 18 residues. V lost 1 base to trimming and J lost 6 bases, with 21 bases between them. Germline values: CDR1 SGHTA, CDR2 FQGNSA. The CDR3 sequence: CASSLVSLPGRGAGELFF. CDR3 in DNA: TGTGCCAGCAGCTTAGTCAGTCTCCCCGGGCGTGGGGCCGGGGAGCTGTTTTTT.

This clone occurred once. This rearrangement joins TRBV11-2 to TRBJ2-3; D is perhaps TRBD1 or TRBD2 (5 bases each). The germline V gene encodes CDR1 SGHAT and CDR2 FQNNGV. The CDR3 has 17 amino acids. The V gene lost 0 bases and the J gene lost 1 base, with 14 bases spanning the gap. CDR3 sequence (DNA): TGTGCCAGCAGCTTAGAGGGGGTGGGTGTCCGCACAGATACGCAGTATTTT. Protein product: CASSLEGVGVRTDTQYF.

The chain is built from TRBV6-1 and TRBJ1-2; TRBD1 might be the D (5 bases). Germline V CDR1 and CDR2: MNHNS, SASEGT. This CDR3 is 14 amino acids long. V lost 0 bases to trimming and J lost 8 bases, with 13 bases between them. This CDR3 reads CASSEAGRAGGYTF. The CDR3 DNA reads as TGTGCCAGCAGTGAAGCCGGGAGGGCAGGGGGCTACACCTTC.

This chain connects TRBV18 to TRBJ1-5; D is possibly TRBD1 (6 bases). V lost 2 bases, J lost 5 bases, and 16 bases lay in between. The CDR3 has 16 residues. Germline lookup yields CDR1 KGHSH and CDR2 LQKENI. The CDR3 sequence is CASSPGGGLRDQPQHF. DNA for the CDR3: TGTGCCAGCTCACCAGGGGGCGGTCTCAGGGATCAGCCCCAGCATTTT. The variable domain in full, with the rest retrieved from reference TRBV18 and TRBJ1-5, is NAGVMQNPRHLVRRRGQEARLRCSPMKGHSHVYWYRQLPEEGLKFMVYLQKENIIDESGMPKERFSAEFPKEGPSILRIQQVVRGDSAAYFCASSPGGGLRDQPQHFGDGTRLSIL.

This chain links TRBV3-1 (or the pseudogene TRBV3-2) with TRBJ1-1; D call uncertain. Germline V lookup: CDR1 LGHDT, CDR2 YNNKEL (reference sequence). The CDR3 extends over 15 amino acids. Trimming removed 4 bases at V and 6 bases at J, with 18 bases between. The CDR3 DNA is TGTGCCAGCAGCCCAACTAGTGGGTTGTTGGCTGAAGCTTTCTTT. Translated: CASSPTSGLLAEAFF.

This sequence joins TRBV24-1 and TRBJ2-1; D ambiguous. CDR1 KGHDR and CDR2 SFDVKD come from the germline V gene. This CDR3 comprises 12 residues. Trimming cost V 2 bases and J 2 bases, with 0 bases left between them. CDR3 DNA sequence: TGTGCCACCAGTGATTCCTACAATGAGCAGTTCTTC. It translates to CATSDSYNEQFF.

This chain uses TRBV19 with TRBJ2-5, with a possible D match to TRBD1 (5 bases). Per germline, CDR1 LNHDA and CDR2 SQIVND (reference sequence). This CDR3 region has 13 residues. The V and J ends lost 5 bases and 1 base respectively, with 8 bases between them. The CDR3 is CASSERGQETQYF. The CDR3 coding sequence is TGTGCCAGTAGTGAAAGGGGCCAAGAGACCCAGTACTTC.

This clone appeared once. The rearrangement joins TRBV3-1 (or the pseudogene TRBV3-2) to TRBJ1-3; the D is unclear. V lost 0 bases, J lost 2 bases, and 8 bases lay in between. Per germline, CDR1 LGHDT and CDR2 YNNKEL (reference sequence). CDR3 length equals 15 residues. The CDR3 region has the DNA TGTGCCAGCAGCCAAGATCAAACTGCTGGAAACACCATATATTTT. The encoded protein is CASSQDQTAGNTIYF.

The rearrangement links TRBV24-1 to TRBJ1-2, with D uncertain. Germline lookup yields CDR1 KGHDR and CDR2 SFDVKD. Trimming removed 1 base from V and 0 bases from J, with 11 bases in between. The CDR3 loop spans 16 amino acids. Here the CDR3 reads CATSDFGYGSNYGYTF. In nucleotides, the CDR3 is TGTGCCACCAGTGATTTCGGGTACGGCTCTAACTATGGCTACACCTTC.

The chain recombines TRBV5-1 with TRBJ2-7; TRBD1 matches at 9 bases. There are 18 residues in the CDR3. With 0 bases clipped from V and 2 bases from J, the junction kept 12 bases outside the gene matches. Looked up from germline, CDR1 is SGHRS and CDR2 is YFSETQ. The DNA for the CDR3 is TGCGCCAGCAGCTTGGGGAACCTACAGGGGGCTACTCCCTACGAGCAGTACTTC. Its protein is CASSLGNLQGATPYEQYF.

The genes are TRBV4-1 and TRBJ1-3; D remains unclear. CDR3 length: 18 residues. The ends were cut back, 9 bases at V and 0 bases at J, with 24 bases in the middle. Germline V gives CDR1 MGHRA, CDR2 YSYEKL. The DNA of the CDR3 is TGCGCCAGTACCCCCCTCGTCGGGCAACGGTCCTCTGGAAACACCATATATTTT. Encoded protein: CASTPLVGQRSSGNTIYF.

The rearrangement links TRBV18 to TRBJ2-3; D is undetermined. This CDR3 comprises 13 residues. Germline V CDR1 and CDR2: KGHSH, LQKENI. V was pared by 4 bases and J by 0 bases, with 5 bases between. Here the CDR3 DNA reads TGTGCCAGCTCACGCACAAGCACAGATACGCAGTATTTT. It translates to CASSRTSTDTQYF. Complete variable domain (other parts from reference TRBV18 and TRBJ2-3): NAGVMQNPRHLVRRRGQEARLRCSPMKGHSHVYWYRQLPEEGLKFMVYLQKENIIDESGMPKERFSAEFPKEGPSILRIQQVVRGDSAAYFCASSRTSTDTQYFGPGTRLTVL.

Worth noting for this clone: This CDR3 is also generated by other DNA sequences in the sample. This rearrangement joins TRBV18 to TRBJ2-1; 15 bases fit TRBD2. Trimming removed 0 bases from V and 7 bases from J; junction bases left unmatched: 1. Germline V lookup: CDR1 KGHSH, CDR2 LQKENI. This CDR3 is built from 16 residues. CDR3 bases: TGTGCCAGCTCACCACCTGGACTAGCGGGAGGGAATGAGCAGTTCTTC. Its translation is CASSPPGLAGGNEQFF.

V gene TRBV7-2 combines with J gene TRBJ1-2; TRBD1 agrees at 7 bases. The germline V gene encodes CDR1 SGHTA and CDR2 FQGNSA. The V gene end was trimmed by 5 bases and the J gene end by 5 bases; junction bases not matched to a gene: 14. The CDR3 extends over 16 amino acids. CDR3 residues: CASSPGTDFLFYGYTF. The CDR3 bases are TGTGCCAGCAGCCCCGGGACAGACTTTCTCTTTTATGGCTACACCTTC.

V is TRBV5-1 and J is TRBJ2-2; D unclear. This CDR3 is 13 amino acids long. Deletions cut 4 bases from V and 3 bases from J, with 7 bases between. Germline V gene data show CDR1 as SGHRS and CDR2 as YFSETQ. The CDR3 DNA reads as TGCGCCAGCAGCCTCAGCTACACCGGGGAGCTGTTTTTT. Protein sequence: CASSLSYTGELFF.

This chain links TRBV6-5 with TRBJ1-2, with D possibly being TRBD1 (5 bases). Trimming removed 5 bases at V and 3 bases at J, with 16 bases between. Per the germline V gene, CDR1 is MNHEY and CDR2 is SVGAGI. There are 15 residues in the CDR3. The CDR3 bases are TGTGCCAGCAGTACACGCCTGGGAGGGGACTATGGCTACACCTTC. Amino acids: CASSTRLGGDYGYTF.

The chain combines TRBV6-2 or TRBV6-3 with TRBJ2-1; D unresolved. The length of the CDR3 is 15 residues. V dropped 2 bases and J dropped 9 bases, with 17 bases sitting between them. Germline-derived CDR1 and CDR2 are MNHEY and SVGEGT. CDR3 sequence reads: CASSYPFHLVSEQFF. CDR3 nucleotide sequence: TGTGCCAGCAGTTACCCTTTCCATTTGGTGAGTGAGCAGTTCTTC.